This TCR beta chain appears in the sequencing data of a study of blood T cells in healthy people across ages. Study-wide background: With template switching, about one barcoded beta molecule was captured per two T cells.

Trimming removed 1 base from V and 4 bases from J; junction bases left unmatched: 4. Germline V lookup: CDR1 SGHTA, CDR2 FQGNSA. The CDR3 length is 17 residues. In terms of origin and age, donors were healthy Caucasian individuals from Russia aged roughly 6 to 100. The use of a sample-barcoded 5' primer and a J-beta primer mix characterized a second PCR of roughly 6 to 11 cycles. With 12 random nucleotides, a template-switch adaptor tagged each individual cDNA molecule. TCRdb passed the 5' RACE reads through MiXCR, listing each CDR3 protein once. The sample records over 1,500,000 distinct CDR3 sequences, approximately 40% being singletons.

The TCR comes from a human donor in good health. The chain joins TRBV7-2 to TRBJ2-6, with 10 bases matching TRBD1. The sample was blood. The CDR3 loop is CASSLVGTGAGANVLTF. CDR3 bases: TGTGCCAGCAGCTTAGTGGGGACAGGGGCCGGGGCCAACGTCCTGACTTTC.